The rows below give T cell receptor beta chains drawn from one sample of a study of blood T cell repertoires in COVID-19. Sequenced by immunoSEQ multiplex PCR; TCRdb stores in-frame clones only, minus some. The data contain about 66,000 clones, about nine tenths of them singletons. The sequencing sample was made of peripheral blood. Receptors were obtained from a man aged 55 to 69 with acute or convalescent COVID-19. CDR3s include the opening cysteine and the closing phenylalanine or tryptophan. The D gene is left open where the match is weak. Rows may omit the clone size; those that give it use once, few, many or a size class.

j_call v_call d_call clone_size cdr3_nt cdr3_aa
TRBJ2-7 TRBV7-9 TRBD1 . TGTGCCAGCAGCTTAGCCACAGGGGTCACCTCCTACGAGCAGTACTTC CASSLATGVTSYEQYF
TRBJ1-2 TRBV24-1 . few TGTGCCACCAGTGATGCCGACAGGATAGAGGGCTACACCTTC CATSDADRIEGYTF
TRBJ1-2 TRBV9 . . TGTGCCAGCAGCGGAGGTAAAGGCTACACCTTC CASSGGKGYTF
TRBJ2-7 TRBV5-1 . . TGCGCCAGCAGCGCGGGACAGCTTTACGAGAAGTACTTC CASSAGQLYEKYF
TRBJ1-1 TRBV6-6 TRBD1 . TGTGCCAGCAGTAATACAGGGGGGGCTTTCTTT CASSNTGGAFF
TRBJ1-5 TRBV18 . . TGTGCCAGCTCCCCCGGGATCAATCAGCCCCAGCATTTT CASSPGINQPQHF
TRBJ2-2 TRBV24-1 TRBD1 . TGTGCCACCAGTGATTTGCAGGGGACAGGATTCACCGGGGAGCTGTTTTTT CATSDLQGTGFTGELFF
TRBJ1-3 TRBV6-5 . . TGTGCCAGCAGCGTCCATCAGACTGGAAACACCATATATTTT CASSVHQTGNTIYF
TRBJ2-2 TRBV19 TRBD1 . TGTGCCAGTAGTATTAGGGGGACAGGGAGCACCGGGGAGCTGTTTTTT CASSIRGTGSTGELFF
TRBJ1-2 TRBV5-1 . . TGCGCCAGCAGTGTTAATACAGGGTCCAATGGCTACACCTTC CASSVNTGSNGYTF
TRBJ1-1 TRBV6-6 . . TGTGCCAGCAGTCCGTCCCTGGGCAGGGGTTTTCCCCTCACGATGAACACTGAAGCTTTCTTT CASSPSLGRGFPLTMNTEAFF
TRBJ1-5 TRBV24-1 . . TGTGCCACCAGTGACACCGGGACAAGAGAGGAGCCCCAGCATTTT CATSDTGTREEPQHF
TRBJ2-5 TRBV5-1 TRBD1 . TGCGCCAGCAGCTTGGTACAGGGGGCTGAGACCCAGTACTTC CASSLVQGAETQYF
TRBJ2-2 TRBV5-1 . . TGCGCCAGCAGCCTGGACGGAGGCACCGGGGAGCTGTTTTTT CASSLDGGTGELFF
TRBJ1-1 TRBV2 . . TGTGCCAGAGGAGGAGGCAGGAGGAACACTGAAGCTTTCTTT CARGGGRRNTEAFF
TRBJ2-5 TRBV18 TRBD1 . TGTGCCAGCTCACCTCGTTGGGACAGCCAAGAGACCCAGTACTTC CASSPRWDSQETQYF
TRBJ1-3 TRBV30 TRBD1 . TGTGCCTGGAGTGTTAAAGCCGGGACAGGGACTGGAAACACCATATATTTT CAWSVKAGTGTGNTIYF
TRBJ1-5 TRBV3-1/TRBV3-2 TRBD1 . TGTGCCAGCAGCCAGGGACAGGATAGCAATCAGCCCCAGCATTTT CASSQGQDSNQPQHF
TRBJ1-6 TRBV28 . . TGTGCCAGCAGTTTGGAGACGACCTCCTATAATTCACCCCTCCACTTT CASSLETTSYNSPLHF
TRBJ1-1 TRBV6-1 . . TGTGCCAGCAGTGAATTTGAGGGGGTGAACACTGAAGCTTTCTTT CASSEFEGVNTEAFF
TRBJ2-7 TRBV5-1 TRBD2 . TGCGCCAGCAGCTTGACTAGCGGGGGCTACTTCTACGAGCAGTACTTC CASSLTSGGYFYEQYF
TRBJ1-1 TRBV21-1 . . TGTGCCAGCAAACCCGGACCTCCGGGACACCCTGAAGCTTTCTTT CASKPGPPGHPEAFF
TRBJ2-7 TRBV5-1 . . TGCGCCAGCAGCTTGTTTCCCCTACCCTCCTACGAGCAGTACTTC CASSLFPLPSYEQYF
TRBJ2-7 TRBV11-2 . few TGTGCCAGCAGCTTAGCTTACGAGCAGTACTTC CASSLAYEQYF
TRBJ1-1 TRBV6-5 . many TGTGCCAGCAGTAGCCACGACAGGTCTCGCACTGAAGCTTTCTTT CASSSHDRSRTEAFF
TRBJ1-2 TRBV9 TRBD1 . TGTGCCAGCAGCGGCAGGGGGCGGGTCTATGGCTACACCTTC CASSGRGRVYGYTF
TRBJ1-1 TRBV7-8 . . TGTGCCAGCAGCTTAGCCGGGGACATCGAAGCTTTCTTT CASSLAGDIEAFF
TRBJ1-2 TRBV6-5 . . TGTGCCAGCAGTTACTTATTCGGGGAAGGCTACACCTTC CASSYLFGEGYTF
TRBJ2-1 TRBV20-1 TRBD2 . TGCAGTGCTAGTCCGGGACTAGCGGGGGGGCCTAATGAGCAGTTCTTC CSASPGLAGGPNEQFF
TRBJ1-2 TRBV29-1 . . TGCAGCGTTGAGAGAGGGGGGGGCAACTATGGCTACACCTTC CSVERGGGNYGYTF
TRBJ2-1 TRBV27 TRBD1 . TGTGCCAGCAGTCCCCCTGAGGGACAGTCCTACAATGAGCAGTTCTTC CASSPPEGQSYNEQFF
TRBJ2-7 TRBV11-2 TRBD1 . TGTGCCAGAACCGATAGGGGGCCGATACGGAGCTCCTACGAGCAGTACTTC CARTDRGPIRSSYEQYF
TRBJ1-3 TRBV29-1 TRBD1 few TGCAGCGTTGAAGATGCGGGACAGGGGGAGGCAGGAAACACCATATATTTT CSVEDAGQGEAGNTIYF
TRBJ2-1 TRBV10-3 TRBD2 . TGTGCCATCAGCTCGCGAACTAGCGGGGACTACAATGAGCAGTTCTTC CAISSRTSGDYNEQFF
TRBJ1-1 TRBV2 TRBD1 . TGTGCCAGCACCAGTAACAGGGGCGCCGCTGAAGCTTTCTTT CASTSNRGAAEAFF
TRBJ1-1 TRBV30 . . TGTGCCTGGAGTCCCCCCGGGGGTTGGAACACTGAAGCTTTCTTT CAWSPPGGWNTEAFF
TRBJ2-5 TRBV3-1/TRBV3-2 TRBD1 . TGTGCCAGCAGCTGGGACAGTCAAGAGACCCAGTACTTC CASSWDSQETQYF
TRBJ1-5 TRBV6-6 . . TGTGCCAGCACAGGGAATCAGCCCCAGCATTTT CASTGNQPQHF
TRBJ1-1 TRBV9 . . TGTGCCAGCAGCGTAGTGGGGGGTATGAACACTGAAGCTTTCTTT CASSVVGGMNTEAFF
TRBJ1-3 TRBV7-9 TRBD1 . TGTGCCAGCAGCTTAGCTGGGACAGGCCCATCTGGAAACACCATATATTTT CASSLAGTGPSGNTIYF
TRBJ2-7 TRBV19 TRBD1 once TGTGCCAGTAGTATAAGTTCAGGGGGAATTTACGAGCAGTACTTC CASSISSGGIYEQYF
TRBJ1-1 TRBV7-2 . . TGTGCCAGCAGCCGCCAAGCGGAGATCCGAGGATTTGAAGCTTTCTTT CASSRQAEIRGFEAFF
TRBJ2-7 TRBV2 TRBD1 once TGTGCCAGCAGGGGACAGGGGGCTGGCGAGCAGTACTTC CASRGQGAGEQYF
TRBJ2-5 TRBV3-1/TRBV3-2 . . TGTGCCAGCAGCCAGGGGCACCAAGAGACCCAGTACTTC CASSQGHQETQYF
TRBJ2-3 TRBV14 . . TGTGCCAGCAGCCTCCATACAGGGTCCGGAACAGATACGCAGTATTTT CASSLHTGSGTDTQYF
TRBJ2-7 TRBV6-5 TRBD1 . TGTGCCAGCAGTTACTCGACAGGACAGGTCGCCTACGAGCAGTACTTC CASSYSTGQVAYEQYF